Listed here are 29 T cell receptor beta chains from one sample, sequenced in a study of glioma-infiltrating T cells after dendritic cell vaccination. Sequencing used immunoSEQ multiplex PCR; TCRdb keeps in-frame clones, though not all of them. The data contain about 65,000 clones, roughly 86% of them seen just once; the ten biggest clones take up more than 9%. Time point in this sample: after dendritic cell vaccination, including at tumor progression/relapse. The starting material was blood, obtained after dendritic cell vaccination. All receptors derive from a human donor with glioblastoma.

V and J are TRBV7-2 and TRBJ2-7, with D possibly matching TRBD2 (6 bases). Germline V gene data show CDR1 as SGHTA and CDR2 as FQGNSA. V shed 6 bases and J shed 1 base, with 16 bases lying between them. The CDR3 consists of 15 residues. The CDR3 loop reads CASSRRGSQSYEQYF. The CDR3 nucleotides read TGTGCCAGCAGTCGGAGGGGATCCCAATCCTACGAGCAGTACTTC.

The count of this clone is one. CDR3 DNA: TGTGCCAGCAGGGGGACAGGGGGAAGTGAAAAACTGTTTTTT. Translation gives CASRGTGGSEKLFF. This chain uses TRBV7-9 with TRBJ1-4; 11 bases fit TRBD1. The J segment lost 7 bases and the V segment lost 6 bases, leaving 4 bases of the junction unmatched. The CDR3 is 14 amino acids. Looked up from germline, CDR1 is SEHNR and CDR2 is FQNEAQ (reference sequence). The variable domain in full, completed from reference TRBV7-9 and TRBJ1-4, reads DTGVSQNPRHKITKRGQNVTFRCDPISEHNRLYWYRQTLGQGPEFLTYFQNEAQLEKSRLLSDRFSAERPKGSFSTLEIQRTEQGDSAMYLCASRGTGGSEKLFFGSGTQLSVL.

The chain employs TRBV5-1 and TRBJ2-3; 12 bases align to TRBD2. From germline, CDR1 is SGHRS and CDR2 YFSETQ. The V segment lost 0 bases and the J segment 6 bases; nucleotides outside the gene matches: 8. The CDR3 covers 17 residues. This CDR3 reads CASSLVTSGRIFDTQYF. The CDR3 DNA sequence: TGCGCCAGCAGCTTGGTTACTAGCGGGAGGATTTTTGATACGCAGTATTTT.

The V and J genes are TRBV5-5 and TRBJ1-2; D gene unclear. The CDR3 has 13 amino acids. Trimming removed 0 bases at V and 8 bases at J, with 11 bases between. The germline gives CDR1 SGHKS, CDR2 YYEKEE (reference sequence). The CDR3 nucleotides read TGTGCCAGCAGCTTGGGCGGGAGGTCGGGCTACACCTTC. As protein: CASSLGGRSGYTF.

V gene TRBV4-3 combines with J gene TRBJ1-1; weak D call: TRBD1 (5 bases). Germline values: CDR1 LGHNA, CDR2 YSLEER. V dropped 4 bases and J dropped 5 bases, with 20 bases sitting between them. The CDR3 has 16 residues. CDR3 region: CASSPDGGGGKTEAFF. The CDR3 region has the DNA TGCGCCAGCAGCCCGGACGGTGGCGGGGGAAAAACTGAAGCTTTCTTT.

The rearrangement links TRBV7-2 to TRBJ2-7; 11 positions agree with TRBD1. This CDR3 has 14 residues. V gave up 1 base and J gave up 6 bases; unmatched junction bases: 2. Germline CDR1 and CDR2: SGHTA and FQGNSA. Here the CDR3 DNA reads TGTGCCAGCAGCTTAGGGACAGGGGGCTTCGAGCAGTACTTC. This gives the protein CASSLGTGGFEQYF.

The chain links TRBV19 to TRBJ2-1; tentative D call: TRBD2 (5 bases). CDR3 length: 15 amino acids. The germline gives CDR1 LNHDA, CDR2 SQIVND (reference sequence). Trimming stripped 3 bases from V and 3 bases from J, with 12 bases between. For the CDR3, the DNA is TGTGCCAGTAGTATCGTAGAGGGAGACTACAATGAGCAGTTCTTC. Its translation: CASSIVEGDYNEQFF.

The chain links TRBV7-8 to TRBJ2-5; 8 nucleotides line up with TRBD2. This CDR3 has 15 residues. With 1 base clipped from V and 5 bases from J, the junction kept 6 bases outside the gene matches. Germline lookup yields CDR1 SGHVS and CDR2 FQNEAQ. CDR3 amino acids: CASSLGGGHGETQYF. CDR3 in DNA: TGTGCCAGCAGCTTAGGCGGGGGGCATGGGGAGACCCAGTACTTC.

This clone was detected once. V usage is TRBV7-6 and J usage is TRBJ1-5; the match to TRBD1 covers 9 bases. Trimming removed 3 bases from V and 1 base from J; junction bases left unmatched: 13. This CDR3 has 19 residues. The germline gives CDR1 SGHVS, CDR2 FNYEAQ. The chain's CDR3 is CASSLAPGTGFFSNQPQHF. The CDR3 DNA reads as TGTGCCAGCAGCTTGGCCCCAGGGACAGGGTTTTTCAGCAATCAGCCCCAGCATTTT. Filled out from reference TRBV7-6 and TRBJ1-5, the complete variable domain reads GAGVSQSPRYKVTKRGQDVALRCDPISGHVSLYWYRQALGQGPEFLTYFNYEAQQDKSGLPNDRFSAERPEGSISTLTIQRTEQRDSAMYRCASSLAPGTGFFSNQPQHFGDGTRLSIL.

The count of this clone is one. The gene calls are TRBV4-2 and TRBJ2-3; 11 nucleotides align to TRBD2. J gave up 4 bases and V 0 bases, and 9 bases lay outside the gene matches. This CDR3 is 18 amino acids long. Germline lookup yields CDR1 LGHNA and CDR2 YNFKEQ. CDR3 sequence reads: CASSQEISGRAVADTQYF. CDR3 sequence (DNA): TGTGCCAGCAGCCAAGAGATTAGCGGGAGGGCCGTCGCAGATACGCAGTATTTT.

This chain links TRBV27 with TRBJ2-7; the D is unclear. The V end was cut by 5 bases, the J end by 1 base, with 30 bases between. The CDR3 loop spans 20 amino acids. CDR1 and CDR2 (germline): MNHEY, SMNVEV (reference sequence). The CDR3 DNA sequence: TGTGCCAGCAGTGTAACCGCAATAACAACCTCAAAAATATTGTCCTACGAGCAGTACTTC. Its protein product is CASSVTAITTSKILSYEQYF.

This clone was detected once. V is TRBV6-5 and J is TRBJ2-2, with TRBD2 matching over 7 bases. Per the germline V gene, CDR1 is MNHEY and CDR2 is SVGAGI. The CDR3 loop spans 15 amino acids. Losses at the gene ends were 0 bases for V and 13 bases for J; bases not matched to a gene: 11. CDR3 DNA sequence: TGTGCCAGCAGTTACTCTGGTGTCGGCCAGCGGGGGCTGTTTTTT. Amino acid sequence: CASSYSGVGQRGLFF.

V and J are TRBV7-2 and TRBJ1-2; maybe TRBD1 (5 bases). This CDR3 spans 16 amino acids. Germline CDR1 is SGHTA and CDR2 is FQGNSA. V was shortened by 5 bases and J by 3 bases, with 19 bases between the two germline ends. The CDR3 coding sequence is TGTGCCAGCAGCGCCCAGCAAGGGTGGGGGGACTATGGCTACACCTTC. This codes for CASSAQQGWGDYGYTF.

The rearrangement joins TRBV7-2 to TRBJ1-1; D uncertain. This CDR3 comprises 13 residues. The ends were cut back, 1 base at V and 11 bases at J, with 14 bases in the middle. Germline-derived CDR1 and CDR2 are SGHTA and FQGNSA. The CDR3 region is CASSLGGAGGAFF. The CDR3 DNA is TGTGCCAGCAGCTTAGGCGGTGCCGGAGGGGCTTTCTTT.

This chain uses TRBV11-2 with TRBJ2-2, with TRBD2 matching over 13 bases. The germline gives CDR1 SGHAT, CDR2 FQNNGV. The CDR3 spans 16 residues. Trimming at V came to 6 bases and at J to 13 bases, leaving 14 bases not matched to a gene. The CDR3 bases are TGTGCCAGCAGACCCAGGACTAGCGGGGGACGGGAGGGGCTGTTTTTT. Residues: CASRPRTSGGREGLFF.

The chain combines TRBV9 with TRBJ2-1, with 14 bases aligning to TRBD2. The length of the CDR3 is 16 residues. The V segment lost 1 base and the J segment 9 bases; nucleotides outside the gene matches: 6. CDR1 is SGDLS, CDR2 YYNGEE, per germline. The CDR3 DNA sequence: TGTGCCAGCAGCGTAAGGGGGACTAGCGGGGGAACTGAGCAGTTCTTC. This gives the protein CASSVRGTSGGTEQFF. Full variable domain (remainder filled in from reference TRBV9 and TRBJ2-1): DSGVTQTPKHLITATGQRVTLRCSPRSGDLSVYWYQQSLDQGLQFLIQYYNGEERAKGNILERFSAQQFPDLHSELNLSSLELGDSALYFCASSVRGTSGGTEQFFGPGTRLTVL.

The J gene is TRBJ2-6, the V gene TRBV2; possibly TRBD1 for D (7 bases). Trimming took 8 bases from V and 4 from J, leaving 21 bases between them. Germline assignment: CDR1 SNHLY and CDR2 FYNNEI. This CDR3 is 17 amino acids long. CDR3 loop: CASGTDRRGSGANVLTF. The CDR3 nucleotides are TGTGCCAGCGGGACGGACAGGAGGGGGTCGGGGGCCAACGTCCTGACTTTC.

The V gene is TRBV7-9, the J gene TRBJ2-6, with D maybe TRBD1 (6 bases). CDR3 length equals 14 residues. The V gene's germline CDR1 is SEHNR and CDR2 FQNEAQ (reference sequence). Trimming removed 6 bases at V and 1 base at J, with 7 bases between. CDR3 in amino acids: CASRQGSGANVLTF. For the CDR3, the DNA is TGTGCCAGCAGGCAGGGGTCTGGGGCCAACGTCCTGACTTTC.

With regard to this clone: The sample contains more than one DNA sequence encoding this CDR3. The rearrangement uses TRBV6-1 and TRBJ2-7; 9 bases align to TRBD1. V shed 5 bases and J 6 bases; nucleotides not matched to a gene: 5. The CDR3 length is 13 residues. The V gene's germline CDR1 is MNHNS and CDR2 SASEGT. The CDR3 loop reads CASSRDRVGEQYF. The CDR3 nucleotides are TGTGCCAGCAGTCGGGACAGGGTAGGCGAGCAGTACTTC.

The V gene is TRBV9, the J gene TRBJ2-2, with 14 nucleotides matching TRBD2. V lost 2 bases and J lost 4; bases outside the gene matches: 7. From germline, CDR1 is SGDLS and CDR2 YYNGEE. The CDR3 extends over 18 amino acids. CDR3 DNA sequence: TGTGCCAGCAGCGTGAGGGGGACTAGCGGGAGTGTCACCGGGGAGCTGTTTTTT. It encodes CASSVRGTSGSVTGELFF.

The rearrangement links TRBV19 to TRBJ1-4, with D possibly matching TRBD1 (6 bases). V gave up 5 bases and J gave up 7 bases, with 14 bases separating them. The length of the CDR3 is 14 residues. Germline-derived CDR1 and CDR2 are LNHDA and SQIVND (reference sequence). CDR3 region: CASSAWGPGEKLFF. Here the CDR3 DNA reads TGTGCCAGTAGTGCCTGGGGGCCGGGTGAAAAACTGTTTTTT.

The V gene is TRBV10-1, the J gene TRBJ2-3, with 10 bases identical to TRBD1. Germline CDR1 and CDR2: WNHNN and SYGVQD (reference sequence). V was pared by 6 bases and J by 10 bases, with 22 bases of the junction left unmatched. This CDR3 contains 18 residues. The CDR3 DNA follows: TGCGCCAGCAGCGAGACAGGGGGCTTGAGGGCGGACCGGCGCGCGCAGTATTTT. Its translation: CASSETGGLRADRRAQYF.

The chain uses TRBV4-3 and TRBJ2-6; D is unclear. Germline loops: CDR1 LGHNA, CDR2 YSLEER. Trimming left V 0 bases short and J 0 bases short, with 9 bases between. The CDR3 has 17 amino acids. The CDR3 protein is CASSQETSSSGANVLTF. The CDR3 DNA follows: TGCGCCAGCAGCCAAGAGACTTCCAGCTCTGGGGCCAACGTCCTGACTTTC.

This chain joins TRBV2 and TRBJ1-3; tentatively, D is TRBD1 (5 bases). From germline, CDR1 is SNHLY and CDR2 FYNNEI. The CDR3 is made up of 19 amino acids. Trimming took off 6 bases at V and 0 bases at J, with 24 bases between the two ends. In DNA, the CDR3 is TGTGCCAGCAGCGCCTCCTCTTGGGGGGTCCCCATCTCTGGAAACACCATATATTTT. The encoded protein is CASSASSWGVPISGNTIYF.

V is TRBV29-1 and J is TRBJ1-2, with D hard to call. V dropped 5 bases and J dropped 0 bases, with 7 bases sitting between them. The CDR3 is 12 amino acids. CDR1 is SQVTM, CDR2 ANQGSEA, per germline. The CDR3 reads CSVRGSNYGYTF. CDR3 DNA: TGCAGCGTTCGCGGATCTAACTATGGCTACACCTTC.

The gene calls are TRBV28 and TRBJ2-4; no reliable D call. V gave up 4 bases and J gave up 3 bases, with 10 bases separating them. Per the germline V gene, CDR1 is MDHEN and CDR2 is SYDVKM. This CDR3 contains 14 residues. The CDR3 is CASSYSRVKNIQYF. In nucleotides, the CDR3 is TGTGCCAGCAGTTACTCACGAGTCAAAAACATTCAGTACTTC.

The CDR3 DNA reads TGTGCCAGTAGTATAGGGAGACGGAATAATTCACCCCTCCACTTT. It encodes CASSIGRRNNSPLHF. The chain uses TRBV19 and TRBJ1-6; unclear D gene. The CDR3 is made up of 15 amino acids. Germline V gene sequence: CDR1 LNHDA, CDR2 SQIVND (reference sequence). V lost 1 base to trimming and J lost 5 bases, with 9 bases between them.

Here the CDR3 DNA reads TGTGCCAGCAGCTTCCCCCGGGGAGACCCGAACACTGAAGCTTTCTTT. Translation gives CASSFPRGDPNTEAFF. The rearrangement links TRBV5-4 to TRBJ1-1, with no clear D. From germline, CDR1 is SGHNT and CDR2 YYREEE (reference sequence). The CDR3 runs to 16 residues. Trimming took 2 bases from V and 1 from J, leaving 15 bases between them.

CDR3 residues: CAWREVPLDRGIDYTF. In DNA, the CDR3 is TGTGCCTGGAGAGAAGTCCCACTAGACCGGGGGATTGACTACACCTTC. The gene calls are TRBV30 and TRBJ1-2, with D perhaps TRBD1 (5 bases). Deletions cut 3 bases from V and 10 bases from J, with 27 bases between. The CDR3 length is 16 residues. Germline CDR1 is GTSNPN and CDR2 is SVGIG (reference sequence). The whole variable domain, remainder taken from reference TRBV30 and TRBJ1-2, is SQTIHQWPATLVQPVGSPLSLECTVEGTSNPNLYWYRQAAGRGLQLLFYSVGIGQISSEVPQNLSASRPQDRQFILSSKKLLLSDSGFYLCAWREVPLDRGIDYTFGSGTRLTVV.